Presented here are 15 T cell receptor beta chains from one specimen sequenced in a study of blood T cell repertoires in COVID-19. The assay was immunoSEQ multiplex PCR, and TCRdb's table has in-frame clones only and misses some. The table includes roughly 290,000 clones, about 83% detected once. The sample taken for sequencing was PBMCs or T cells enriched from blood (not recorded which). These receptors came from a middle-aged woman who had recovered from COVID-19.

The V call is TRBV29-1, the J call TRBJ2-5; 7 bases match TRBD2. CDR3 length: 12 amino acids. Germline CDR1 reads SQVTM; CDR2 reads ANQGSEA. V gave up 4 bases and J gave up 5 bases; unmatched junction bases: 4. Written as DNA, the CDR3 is TGCAGCGTTGCAGAAGCGGGGGAGACCCAGTACTTC. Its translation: CSVAEAGETQYF. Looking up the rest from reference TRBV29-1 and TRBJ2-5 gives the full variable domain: SAVISQKPSRDICQRGTSLTIQCQVDSQVTMMFWYRQQPGQSLTLIATANQGSEATYESGFVIDKFPISRPNLTFSTLTVSNMSPEDSSIYLCSVAEAGETQYFGPGTRLLVL.

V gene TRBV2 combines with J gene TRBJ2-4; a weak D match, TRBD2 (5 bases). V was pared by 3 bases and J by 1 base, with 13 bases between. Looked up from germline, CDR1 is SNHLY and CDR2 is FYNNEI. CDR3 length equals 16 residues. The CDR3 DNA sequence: TGTGCCAGCAGTGAGGTTCGAGGGAGTGCCAAAAACATTCAGTACTTC. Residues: CASSEVRGSAKNIQYF.

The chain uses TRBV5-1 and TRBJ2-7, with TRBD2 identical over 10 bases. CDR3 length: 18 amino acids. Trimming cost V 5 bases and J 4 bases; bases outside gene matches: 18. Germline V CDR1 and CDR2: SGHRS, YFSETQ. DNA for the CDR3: TGCGCCAGCAGTGACCCCGGGACTAGCGCACGTGGGCTATACGAGCAGTACTTC. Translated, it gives CASSDPGTSARGLYEQYF. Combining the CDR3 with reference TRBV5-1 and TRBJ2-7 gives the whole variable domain KAGVTQTPRYLIKTRGQQVTLSCSPISGHRSVSWYQQTPGQGLQFLFEYFSETQRNKGNFPGRFSGRQFSNSRSEMNVSTLELGDSALYLCASSDPGTSARGLYEQYFGPGTRLTVT.

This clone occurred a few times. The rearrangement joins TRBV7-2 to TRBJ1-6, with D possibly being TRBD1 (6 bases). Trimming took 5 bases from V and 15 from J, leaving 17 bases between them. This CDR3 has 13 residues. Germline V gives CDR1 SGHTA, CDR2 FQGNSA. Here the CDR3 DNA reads TGTGCCAGCAGCGCCGGACAGCTCGGTGTCCTCCACTTT. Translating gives CASSAGQLGVLHF.

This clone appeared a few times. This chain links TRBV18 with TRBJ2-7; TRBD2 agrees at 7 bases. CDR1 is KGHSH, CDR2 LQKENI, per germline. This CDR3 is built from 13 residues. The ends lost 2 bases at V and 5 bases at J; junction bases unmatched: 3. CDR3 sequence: CASSPTSVDEQYF. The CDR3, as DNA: TGTGCCAGCTCACCAACTAGCGTCGACGAGCAGTACTTC. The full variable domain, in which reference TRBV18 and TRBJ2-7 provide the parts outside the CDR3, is NAGVMQNPRHLVRRRGQEARLRCSPMKGHSHVYWYRQLPEEGLKFMVYLQKENIIDESGMPKERFSAEFPKEGPSILRIQQVVRGDSAAYFCASSPTSVDEQYFGPGTRLTVT.

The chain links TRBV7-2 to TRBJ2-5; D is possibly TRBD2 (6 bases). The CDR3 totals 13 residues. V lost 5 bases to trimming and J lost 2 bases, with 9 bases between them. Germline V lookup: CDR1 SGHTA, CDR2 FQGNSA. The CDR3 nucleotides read TGTGCCAGCAGCGCAGGGACTCAAGAGACCCAGTACTTC. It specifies CASSAGTQETQYF.

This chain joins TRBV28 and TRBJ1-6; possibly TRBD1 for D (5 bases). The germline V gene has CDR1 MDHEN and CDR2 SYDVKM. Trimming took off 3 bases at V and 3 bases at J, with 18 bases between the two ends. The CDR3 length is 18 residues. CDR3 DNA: TGTGCCAGCAGTTTTCGGGGGGGGAGGGTTGGCTATAATTCACCCCTCCACTTT. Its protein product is CASSFRGGRVGYNSPLHF. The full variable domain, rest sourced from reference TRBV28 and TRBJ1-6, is DVKVTQSSRYLVKRTGEKVFLECVQDMDHENMFWYRQDPGLGLRLIYFSYDVKMKEKGDIPEGYSVSREKKERFSLILESASTNQTSMYLCASSFRGGRVGYNSPLHFGNGTRLTVT.

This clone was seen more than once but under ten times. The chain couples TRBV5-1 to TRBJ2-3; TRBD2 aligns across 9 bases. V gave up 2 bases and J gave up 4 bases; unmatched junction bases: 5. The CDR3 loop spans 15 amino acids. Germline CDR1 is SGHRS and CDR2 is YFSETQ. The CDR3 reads CASSLSSGSPDTQYF. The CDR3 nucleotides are TGCGCCAGCAGCTTAAGTAGCGGGAGCCCAGATACGCAGTATTTT.

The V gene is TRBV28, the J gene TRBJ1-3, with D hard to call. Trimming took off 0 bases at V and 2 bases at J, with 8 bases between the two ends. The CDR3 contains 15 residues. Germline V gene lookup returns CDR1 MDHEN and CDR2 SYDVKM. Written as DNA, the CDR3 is TGTGCCAGCAGTTTATGGGGCGCTCCTGGAAACACCATATATTTT. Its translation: CASSLWGAPGNTIYF.

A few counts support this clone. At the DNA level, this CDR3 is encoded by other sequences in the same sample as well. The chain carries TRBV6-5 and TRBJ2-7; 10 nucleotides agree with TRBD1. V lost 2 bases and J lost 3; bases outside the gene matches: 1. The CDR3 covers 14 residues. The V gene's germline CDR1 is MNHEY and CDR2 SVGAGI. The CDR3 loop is CASSYRDRGYEQYF. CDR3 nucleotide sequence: TGTGCCAGCAGTTACCGGGACAGGGGCTACGAGCAGTACTTC.

CDR3 sequence reads: CASSPRGQGADEQYF. CDR3 bases: TGTGCCAGCTCACCACGGGGACAGGGGGCCGACGAGCAGTACTTC. The V and J genes are TRBV18 and TRBJ2-7; 12 bases are a match to TRBD1. The CDR3 is 15 residues long. V shed 1 base and J 5 bases; nucleotides not matched to a gene: 3. CDR1 and CDR2 from the germline V gene are KGHSH and LQKENI.

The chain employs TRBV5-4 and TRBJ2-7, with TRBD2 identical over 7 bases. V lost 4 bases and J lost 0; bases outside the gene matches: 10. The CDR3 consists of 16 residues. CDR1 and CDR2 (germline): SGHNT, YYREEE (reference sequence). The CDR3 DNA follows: TGTGCCAGCAGCCGGGGAGGGGCAGCGGCCTCCTACGAGCAGTACTTC. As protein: CASSRGGAAASYEQYF.

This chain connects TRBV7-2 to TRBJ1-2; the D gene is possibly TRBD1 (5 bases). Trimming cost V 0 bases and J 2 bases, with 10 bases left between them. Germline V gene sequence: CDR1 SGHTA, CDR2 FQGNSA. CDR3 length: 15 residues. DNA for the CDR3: TGTGCCAGCAGCTTAGCGCAGGGAAGAAACTATGGCTACACCTTC. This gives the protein CASSLAQGRNYGYTF.

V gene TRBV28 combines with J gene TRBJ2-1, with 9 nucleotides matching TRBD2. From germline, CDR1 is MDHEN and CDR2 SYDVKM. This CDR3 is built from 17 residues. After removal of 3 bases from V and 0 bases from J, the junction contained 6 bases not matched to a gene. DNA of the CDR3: TGTGCCAGCAGTTTGGGAGCGGGAGGCTTCTCCTACAATGAGCAGTTCTTC. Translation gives CASSLGAGGFSYNEQFF. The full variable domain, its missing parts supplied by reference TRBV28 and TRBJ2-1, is DVKVTQSSRYLVKRTGEKVFLECVQDMDHENMFWYRQDPGLGLRLIYFSYDVKMKEKGDIPEGYSVSREKKERFSLILESASTNQTSMYLCASSLGAGGFSYNEQFFGPGTRLTVL.

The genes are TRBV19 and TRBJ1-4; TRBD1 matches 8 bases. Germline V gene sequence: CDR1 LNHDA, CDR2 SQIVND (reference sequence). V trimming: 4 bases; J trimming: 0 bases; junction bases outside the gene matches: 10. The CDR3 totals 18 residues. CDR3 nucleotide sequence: TGTGCCAGTAGTACGCCAGGGGGCGCGAAGGCAACTAATGAAAAACTGTTTTTT. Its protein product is CASSTPGGAKATNEKLFF.